Following are 7 T cell receptor beta chains from one sample sequenced in a study of identical twins. MiXCR was run by TCRdb on the 5' RACE reads, yielding one entry per CDR3 protein. The table records hundreds of thousands of distinct CDR3 sequences, 18% of them present only once. These same records also appear under a second study, on T cells expressing NK-cell markers.

The sample taken for sequencing was PBMCs. These TCRs come from a young woman in good health.

The chain is built from TRBV9 and TRBJ2-1, with D perhaps matching TRBD1 or TRBD2 (5 bases each). Germline V lookup: CDR1 SGDLS, CDR2 YYNGEE. The CDR3 loop spans 15 amino acids. Trimming removed 4 bases from V and 2 bases from J, with 13 bases in between. CDR3 sequence (DNA): TGTGCCAGCAGCCCCGTTGGGGGTGCCTACAATGAGCAGTTCTTC. Translating gives CASSPVGGAYNEQFF.

The CDR3 is CASSGSDRQGPLSSYNEQFF. In DNA, the CDR3 is TGTGCCAGCTCAGGTTCTGACCGACAGGGTCCCTTGAGCTCCTACAATGAGCAGTTCTTC. J is TRBJ2-1 and V is TRBV18; 7 bases line up with TRBD1. Trimming took 5 bases from V and 0 from J; bases not matched to a gene: 19. The CDR3 length is 20 residues. CDR1 is KGHSH, CDR2 LQKENI, per germline.

The rearrangement links TRBV7-9 to TRBJ2-3; 12 positions match TRBD2. The CDR3 sequence is 15 residues long. Germline values: CDR1 SEHNR, CDR2 FQNEAQ (reference sequence). The junction had 4 bases not matched to a gene; V was cut back by 7 bases and J by 2 bases. The CDR3 region is CASTTSGRPTDTQYF. The CDR3 DNA reads as TGTGCCAGCACTACTAGCGGGAGGCCCACAGATACGCAGTATTTT. Full variable domain (outside the CDR3, taken from reference TRBV7-9 and TRBJ2-3): DTGVSQNPRHKITKRGQNVTFRCDPISEHNRLYWYRQTLGQGPEFLTYFQNEAQLEKSRLLSDRFSAERPKGSFSTLEIQRTEQGDSAMYLCASTTSGRPTDTQYFGPGTRLTVL.

The chain combines TRBV29-1 with TRBJ2-3; D is unclear. There are 13 residues in the CDR3. V was cut by 7 bases and J by 6 bases, with 17 bases left in between. Germline lookup yields CDR1 SQVTM and CDR2 ANQGSEA. Here the CDR3 DNA reads TGCAGCGCTGTAGACTCCTTAGGGGATACGCAGTATTTT. Protein product: CSAVDSLGDTQYF.

V gene TRBV10-3 combines with J gene TRBJ1-2; D unclear. The V gene's germline CDR1 is ENHRY and CDR2 SYGVKD. This CDR3 is 13 amino acids long. V gave up 2 bases and J gave up 8 bases, with 12 bases separating them. CDR3 sequence: CAISEASPAGYTF. The CDR3 region has the DNA TGTGCCATCAGTGAGGCATCCCCTGCCGGCTACACCTTC.

In DNA, the CDR3 is TGTGCCAGCAGCTCCGGAGGGGGTCACTTGAGCTATGGCTACACCTTC. Translated, it gives CASSSGGGHLSYGYTF. The V and J genes are TRBV12-3 or TRBV12-4 and TRBJ1-2; D is perhaps TRBD1 (6 bases). Trimming pared 6 bases from V and 4 bases from J, leaving 21 bases between. This CDR3 comprises 16 residues.

The gene calls are TRBV21-1 and TRBJ2-3; the table assigns TRBD2, which was not confirmed against the DNA. TRBV21-1 is a listed pseudogene. CDR3 length: 14 amino acids. The CDR3 loop is CASSKAGSKDTQYF. CDR3 nucleotides: TGTGCCAGCAGCAAGGCTGGGAGTAAAGATACGCAGTATTTT.